Sequencing of this TCR beta chain was carried out in a study of cytotoxic CD8 clonotypes in ibrutinib-treated CLL. Study outcomes and limitations: Clonality increased with ibrutinib response but returned toward baseline at progression. Samples from sustained-remission and progressing patients were taken at different times.

Sequencing used immunoSEQ multiplex PCR; TCRdb keeps in-frame clones, though not all of them. The sample comprises approximately 48,000 clones, roughly 57% of which are singletons, and about 33% rests with the top ten. This CDR3 contains 11 residues. Unmatched junction bases numbered 0, after V lost 3 bases and J lost 12 bases. Per germline, CDR1 SEHNR and CDR2 FQNEAQ (reference sequence). With cryopreserved PBMCs as the source, approximately 2 micrograms of genomic DNA went to TCR beta libraries. As to this clone: Its target is unknown.

The sequencing here drew on PBMCs, taken after 12 months of ibrutinib treatment. V usage is TRBV7-9 and J usage is TRBJ2-1; 9 nucleotides align to TRBD2. The clonotype comes from a human donor with chronic lymphocytic leukemia. In nucleotides, the CDR3 is TGTGCCAGCAGCTTTAGCGGGAGGCAGTTCTTC. This translates into CASSFSGRQFF.